This TCR beta chain came from a study of OX40 agonist ivuxolimab in advanced cancers. Samples of blood were obtained at baseline, on cycle 4 day 1, and on cycle 7 day 1. CDR3 length: 11 residues. V lost 8 bases, J lost 0 bases, and 5 bases lay in between. Germline CDR1 DFQATT, CDR2 SNEGSKA (reference sequence). As concerns this clone: The antigen remains unidentified.

Points from the study as a whole: Low normalized T-cell clonal expansion also characterized some of the nonresponders. At 0.1-3.0 mg/kg, partial responders had clonal expansion among the lowest observed.

Clones were sequenced by immunoSEQ multiplex PCR, and TCRdb holds only the in-frame ones, with some missing. The sample lists around 140,000 clones, 75% to 95% occurring once. The TCR comes from an adult with an advanced solid tumor such as melanoma, head and neck, liver or kidney cancer. Sample: CD4+ or CD8+ T cells sorted from blood, taken in a trial of the OX40 agonist ivuxolimab. This chain links TRBV20-1 with TRBJ2-1; D is unresolved. CDR3 region: CSLGSYNEQFF. CDR3 in DNA: TGCAGTCTAGGCTCCTACAATGAGCAGTTCTTC.